The 18 T cell receptor beta chains below were found in one sample sequenced in a study of blood T cell repertoires in COVID-19. Profiled with immunoSEQ multiplex PCR; TCRdb holds only in-frame clones, not every one. The sample carries around 170,000 clones, 84% recorded once. Sequenced input: PBMCs or T cells enriched from blood (not recorded which). These receptors were taken from a man aged 45-60 years who had recovered from COVID-19.

The V call is TRBV4-1, the J call TRBJ2-1; TRBD1 might be the D (5 bases). Germline lookup yields CDR1 MGHRA and CDR2 YSYEKL. V was pared by 1 base and J by 10 bases, with 20 bases between. CDR3 length: 16 residues. Here the CDR3 DNA reads TGCGCCAGCAGCCAAGTTGTTGGGGCCCTCCGGATAGAGCAGTTCTTC. Translated: CASSQVVGALRIEQFF.

The CDR3 sequence is CASSVDSGVTETQYF. As DNA, the CDR3 is TGTGCCAGTAGTGTGGATAGCGGGGTTACAGAGACCCAGTACTTC. The chain recombines TRBV19 with TRBJ2-5, with 8 bases that match TRBD2. J gave up 4 bases and V 5 bases, and 9 bases lay outside the gene matches. The CDR3 totals 15 residues. Germline V gene data show CDR1 as LNHDA and CDR2 as SQIVND (reference sequence).

This sequence joins TRBV5-8 and TRBJ2-1, with 11 positions matching TRBD1. Germline values: CDR1 SGHTS, CDR2 YDEGEE. The CDR3 is made up of 15 amino acids. After removal of 4 bases from V and 8 bases from J, the junction contained 8 bases not matched to a gene. The CDR3 region has the DNA TGTGCCAGCAGCATTGGACAGGGGGCGCGGGATGAGCAGTTCTTC. Translating it yields CASSIGQGARDEQFF. Supplemented by reference TRBV5-8 and TRBJ2-1, the full variable domain reads EAGVTQSPTHLIKTRGQQATLRCSPISGHTSVYWYQQALGLGLQFLLWYDEGEERNRGNFPPRFSGRQFPNYSSELNVNALELEDSALYLCASSIGQGARDEQFFGPGTRLTVL.

The chain uses TRBV9 and TRBJ2-3; TRBD2 matches at 10 bases. J was trimmed by 4 bases and V by 0 bases; bases with no gene match: 2. Germline V gene data show CDR1 as SGDLS and CDR2 as YYNGEE. The CDR3 covers 15 residues. In nucleotides, the CDR3 is TGTGCCAGCAGCGTAGAGGGGACTAGCGCAGATACGCAGTATTTT. It yields the protein CASSVEGTSADTQYF.

The chain is built from TRBV27 and TRBJ2-7; 10 nucleotides align to TRBD1. CDR3 length equals 12 residues. J was trimmed by 3 bases and V by 8 bases; bases with no gene match: 1. Germline V gives CDR1 MNHEY, CDR2 SMNVEV (reference sequence). The CDR3 loop is CASRDRGYEQYF. The DNA for the CDR3 is TGTGCCAGCCGGGACAGGGGCTACGAGCAGTACTTC.

CDR3 sequence reads: CASSVRDSPYTEAFF. As DNA, the CDR3 is TGTGCCAGCAGCGTTAGGGACAGCCCGTACACTGAAGCTTTCTTT. V and J are TRBV9 and TRBJ1-1; the match to TRBD1 covers 7 bases. CDR3 length equals 15 residues. In germline, CDR1 is SGDLS, CDR2 YYNGEE. The ends lost 2 bases at V and 3 bases at J; junction bases unmatched: 7.

This chain uses TRBV2 with TRBJ1-2, with 9 nucleotides matching TRBD1. With V trimmed by 5 bases and J by 8 bases, 3 bases remained unmatched. The CDR3 is 12 amino acids. Looked up from germline, CDR1 is SNHLY and CDR2 is FYNNEI. This CDR3 reads CASSTQGAGYTF. Written as DNA, the CDR3 is TGTGCCAGCAGTACACAGGGGGCGGGCTACACCTTC.

The chain combines TRBV16 with TRBJ2-1; D is possibly TRBD1 (8 bases). The germline gives CDR1 KGHSY, CDR2 FQNENV. The CDR3 sequence is 15 residues long. V was cut by 2 bases and J by 4 bases, with 12 bases left in between. DNA for the CDR3: TGTGCCAGCAGCCAAAACAGGGGGGGATACAATGAGCAGTTCTTC. It translates to CASSQNRGGYNEQFF.

V and J are TRBV2 and TRBJ2-3, with D possibly being TRBD2 (6 bases). Between the trimmed V and J ends, which lost 5 bases and 6 bases, there was a span of 15 bases. The CDR3 contains 14 residues. Germline CDR1 reads SNHLY; CDR2 reads FYNNEI. The CDR3 DNA follows: TGTGCCAGCAGTATACTAGCAGGAATGGATACGCAGTATTTT. Amino acid sequence: CASSILAGMDTQYF.

V gene TRBV18 combines with J gene TRBJ2-1; 9 nucleotides align to TRBD1. Germline V gene lookup returns CDR1 KGHSH and CDR2 LQKENI. The CDR3 covers 13 residues. With V trimmed by 4 bases and J by 8 bases, 3 bases remained unmatched. The CDR3 region is CASSLGTGHEQFF. CDR3 nucleotides: TGTGCCAGCTCACTTGGGACAGGGCATGAGCAGTTCTTC.

This chain joins TRBV2 and TRBJ1-6; 8 nucleotides line up with TRBD1. Germline V lookup: CDR1 SNHLY, CDR2 FYNNEI. Trimming removed 6 bases from V and 0 bases from J; junction bases left unmatched: 7. CDR3 length: 17 residues. The CDR3 nucleotides are TGTGCCAGCAGCGGACAGGGACTAAGCTCCTATAATTCACCCCTCCACTTT. This encodes CASSGQGLSSYNSPLHF.

The sample holds many counts of this clone. This sequence joins TRBV1 and TRBJ2-3; TRBD2, the table's D call, lacks a check against the DNA. TRBV1 is a documented pseudogene. The CDR3 extends over 21 amino acids. The CDR3 DNA reads as TGCACCAGCAGCCAAGGAGGTCAACTCGGGACTAGCGGTCGATGCACAGATACGCAGTATTTT. This codes for CTSSQGGQLGTSGRCTDTQYF.

The rearrangement links TRBV4-2 to TRBJ1-2, with a possible D match to TRBD1 (6 bases). Germline V gene lookup returns CDR1 LGHNA and CDR2 YNFKEQ. The V end was cut by 8 bases, the J end by 8 bases, with 18 bases between. The CDR3 covers 13 residues. CDR3 residues: CASDFGGLGGYTF. CDR3 DNA sequence: TGTGCCAGCGACTTCGGGGGGCTGGGCGGCTACACCTTC.

The genes are TRBV7-2 and TRBJ2-2, with 11 nucleotides matching TRBD2. The CDR3 spans 17 residues. The germline gives CDR1 SGHTA, CDR2 FQGNSA. The V gene end was trimmed by 4 bases and the J gene end by 5 bases; junction bases not matched to a gene: 9. The CDR3 DNA reads TGTGCCAGCAGCTCTAGCGGGGGGCAAGGGAGAACCGGGGAGCTGTTTTTT. Encoded protein: CASSSSGGQGRTGELFF.

This chain connects TRBV2 to TRBJ1-2; D ambiguous. V lost 3 bases to trimming and J lost 8 bases, with 7 bases between them. From germline, CDR1 is SNHLY and CDR2 FYNNEI. This CDR3 is 11 amino acids long. The CDR3 coding sequence is TGTGCCAGCAGTGAGGGGAGGGGCTACACCTTC. Residues: CASSEGRGYTF.

The chain combines TRBV7-2 with TRBJ1-5; D is possibly TRBD1 (5 bases). CDR1 and CDR2 (germline): SGHTA, FQGNSA. The CDR3 extends over 15 amino acids. V was cut by 2 bases and J by 2 bases, with 10 bases left in between. The CDR3 nucleotides are TGTGCCAGCAGCTTATGGGGGGTCGGCAATCAGCCCCAGCATTTT. It translates to CASSLWGVGNQPQHF.

This chain uses TRBV29-1 with TRBJ2-7; 9 bases match TRBD1. This CDR3 has 13 amino acids. Per germline, CDR1 SQVTM and CDR2 ANQGSEA. V lost 5 bases and J lost 5; bases outside the gene matches: 7. CDR3 nucleotide sequence: TGCAGCGTTCTACAGGGGGCGCATAACGAGCAGTACTTC. It translates to CSVLQGAHNEQYF.

This clone was counted between two and nine times. Written as DNA, the CDR3 is TGCAGTGCACCAGGGTCGGGAAAACTGTTTTTT. Its translation is CSAPGSGKLFF. V usage is TRBV20-1 and J usage is TRBJ1-4, with D perhaps matching TRBD1 (5 bases). This CDR3 comprises 11 residues. Trimming removed 6 bases at V and 10 bases at J, with 12 bases between. Germline loops: CDR1 DFQATT, CDR2 SNEGSKA (reference sequence).